The sequence of this T cell receptor beta chain was determined in a study of control samples from healthy donors and cancer patients. Generated by immunoSEQ multiplex PCR, the TCRdb table keeps only in-frame clones and is missing some. The sample has over 150,000 clones, around 94% seen once; the top ten hold 14%. This clone was seen a single time. This TCR came from a man aged 60 to 69 with colorectal cancer. What was sequenced was PBMCs.

CDR3 nucleotides: TGCGCCAGCAGCTTGGCATCCGGGGGGCGATCACCCCTCCACTTT. Its translation is CASSLASGGRSPLHF. The chain couples TRBV5-1 to TRBJ1-6, with D possibly matching TRBD1 (6 bases). CDR3 length: 15 residues. The germline V and J ends were trimmed by 0 bases and 10 bases, with 14 bases remaining between them. Looked up from germline, CDR1 is SGHRS and CDR2 is YFSETQ.